These T cell receptor beta chains were read from a single sample in a study of blood T cell repertoires in COVID-19. This table comes from immunoSEQ multiplex PCR, and its TCRdb copy is limited to in-frame clones, with some not included. This repertoire shows around 310,000 clones, over 75% found once; its top ten account for approximately 7.5%. Sample: peripheral blood. The receptors here all came from a woman in her twenties or thirties with COVID-19, enrolled during active disease. Each CDR3 is given with its conserved first and last residue. The D gene is left open where the match is weak. Size tells how often a clone was seen (once, few, many) or the class of an expanded clone, and some rows leave it out.

v_call	j_call	clone_size	cdr3_length	d_call	cdr3_nt	cdr3_aa
TRBV29-1	TRBJ1-1	once	15	TRBD1	TGCAGCGTTGCGAACTGGGACAGCCCGAACACTGAAGCTTTCTTT	CSVANWDSPNTEAFF
TRBV21-1	TRBJ2-2	.	19	.	TGTGCCAGCAGCAAAGAGGAAGGGGGGGTACCGATGTTCTCCGGGGAGCTGTTTTTT	CASSKEEGGVPMFSGELFF
TRBV7-9	TRBJ1-6	.	15	TRBD1	TGTGCCAGCAGCTTAGGGGCAGGGGGCGATTCACCCCTCCACTTT	CASSLGAGGDSPLHF
TRBV6-2/TRBV6-3	TRBJ2-7	.	15	TRBD1	TGTGCCAGCAGTTACGTGGGACAGGAAAATTTTGAGCAGTACTTC	CASSYVGQENFEQYF
TRBV30	TRBJ2-3	.	13	.	TGTGCCTGGAGGGACAGCCGCAAGGATACGCAGTATTTT	CAWRDSRKDTQYF
TRBV20-1	TRBJ2-1	.	13	.	TGCAGTGCTAGTGGACGAGCGCTCCGGGAGCAGTTCTTC	CSASGRALREQFF
TRBV28	TRBJ1-5	once	15	TRBD1	TGTGCCAGCAGGTCCAGGGGGCGTGGCAATCAGCCCCAGCATTTT	CASRSRGRGNQPQHF
TRBV4-1	TRBJ2-1	.	16	.	TGCGCCAGCAGAGTCCGGGCGGGCCACCCCCACAATGAGCAGTTCTTC	CASRVRAGHPHNEQFF
TRBV7-2	TRBJ1-5	.	13	.	TGTGCCAGCAGCTTAAGTCTCGCGCAGCCCCAGCATTTT	CASSLSLAQPQHF
TRBV4-3	TRBJ2-7	.	15	.	TGCGCCAGCAGCCGAAAGACAGGTCAAGGCTACGAGCAGTACTTC	CASSRKTGQGYEQYF
TRBV3-1/TRBV3-2	TRBJ2-1	.	14	.	TGTGCCAGCAGCCCCTCGACTAACTACAATGAGCAGTTCTTC	CASSPSTNYNEQFF
TRBV5-5	TRBJ1-1	few	14	TRBD1	TGTGCCAGCAGCCATTGGACAGGGACAGCTGAAGCTTTCTTT	CASSHWTGTAEAFF
TRBV3-1/TRBV3-2	TRBJ2-3	.	12	.	TGTGCCAGCAGCCCGAGCGGGGATACGCAGTATTTT	CASSPSGDTQYF
TRBV28	TRBJ2-1	.	16	TRBD2	TGTGCCAGCAGTCCCCCTTCGACTAGCGGGATAGGTGAGCAGTTCTTC	CASSPPSTSGIGEQFF